Shown below are 2 T cell receptor beta chains from a single sample sequenced in a study of T cell responses to AZD1222 COVID-19 vaccine. The table came from immunoSEQ multiplex PCR; TCRdb's copy has only in-frame clones and leaves some out. The data contain about 100,000 clones, about 86% of them singletons. The starting material was peripheral blood, obtained on day 0 of AZD1222 vaccination. These receptors came from an adult in good health.

The V call is TRBV11-2, the J call TRBJ1-1; 10 nucleotides line up with TRBD1. Germline-derived CDR1 and CDR2 are SGHAT and FQNNGV. V lost 6 bases to trimming and J lost 11 bases; unmatched junction nucleotides: 15. The CDR3 covers 15 residues. CDR3 coding DNA: TGTGCCAGCAGACGAACGACAGGGGGCGCACTGGGTGCTTTCTTT. It is translated as CASRRTTGGALGAFF.

This chain joins TRBV7-2 and TRBJ1-1; D unresolved. Germline lookup yields CDR1 SGHTA and CDR2 FQGNSA. This CDR3 is built from 14 residues. V was trimmed by 1 base and J by 1 base, leaving 7 bases between them. The CDR3 coding sequence is TGTGCCAGCAGCTTAGGGCCCCGGAACACTGAAGCTTTCTTT. Protein sequence: CASSLGPRNTEAFF. The full variable domain, rest sourced from reference TRBV7-2 and TRBJ1-1, is GAGVSQSPSNKVTEKGKDVELRCDPISGHTALYWYRQSLGQGLEFLIYFQGNSAPDKSGLPSDRFSAERTGGSVSTLTIQRTQQEDSAVYLCASSLGPRNTEAFFGQGTRLTVV.